The clone carrying this T cell receptor (beta chain) was counted only a few times. V was trimmed by 3 bases and J by 11 bases, leaving 10 bases between them. The CDR3 totals 11 residues. This specimen belongs to a study of patients and donors after allogeneic stem cell transplantation. TCRdb used MiXCR to reprocess the RT-PCR reads, holding one entry per CDR3 protein. The sample holds about 150,000 distinct CDR3 sequences; about 40% are singletons and the top ten take roughly 52%. The chain recombines TRBV12-3 or TRBV12-4 with TRBJ1-1, with a tentative D call TRBD1 (5 bases). This sequence was found in a human donor who was either an allogeneic HSCT recipient or a stem cell or donor lymphocyte infusion donor (not recorded which). It is not recorded whose cells these are; they may come from a transplant donor. Sequenced material: blood, either unsorted or a sorted T cell fraction (not recorded which). CDR3: CASSFGTHAFF. CDR3 nucleotides: TGTGCCAGCAGTTTCGGGACGCATGCTTTCTTT.